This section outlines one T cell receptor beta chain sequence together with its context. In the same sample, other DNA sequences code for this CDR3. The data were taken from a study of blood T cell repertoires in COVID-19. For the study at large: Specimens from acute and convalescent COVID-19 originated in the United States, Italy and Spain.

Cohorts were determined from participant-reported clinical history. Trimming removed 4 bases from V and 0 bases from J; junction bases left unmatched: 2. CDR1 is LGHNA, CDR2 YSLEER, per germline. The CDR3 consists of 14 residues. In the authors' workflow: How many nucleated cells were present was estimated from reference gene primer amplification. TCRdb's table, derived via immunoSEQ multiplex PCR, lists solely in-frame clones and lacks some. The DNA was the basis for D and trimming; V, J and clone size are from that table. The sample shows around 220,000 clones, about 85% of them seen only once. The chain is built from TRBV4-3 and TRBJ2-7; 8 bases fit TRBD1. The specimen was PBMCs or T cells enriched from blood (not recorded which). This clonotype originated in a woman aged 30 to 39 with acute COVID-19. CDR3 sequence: CASSPGQGSYEQYF. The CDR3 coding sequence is TGCGCCAGCAGCCCCGGACAGGGCTCCTACGAGCAGTACTTC.